The 3 T cell receptor beta chains reported below all come from one sample, sequenced in a study of blood T cell repertoires in COVID-19. Data came from immunoSEQ multiplex PCR; TCRdb stores just in-frame clones and leaves some out. In the table there are about 190,000 clones, roughly 90% of which are singletons. The material sequenced was peripheral blood. The source of these receptors is a middle-aged man with acute or convalescent COVID-19.

Only one count was recorded for this clone. V is TRBV5-3 and J is TRBJ2-7; TRBD1 aligns across 9 bases. TRBV5-3 is filed as an ORF, its function uncertain. The length of the CDR3 is 17 residues. The trim removed 4 bases at V and 0 bases at J, leaving 11 bases unmatched. DNA for the CDR3: TGTGCCAGAAGCCTCCACGTCGGACAGGGGAGCTCCTACGAGCAGTACGTC. Translating it yields CARSLHVGQGSSYEQYV.

The chain employs TRBV19 and TRBJ1-6; tentatively, D is TRBD1 (6 bases). This CDR3 is 13 amino acids long. The V gene lost 4 bases and the J gene lost 10 bases, with 11 bases spanning the gap. CDR1 LNHDA and CDR2 SQIVND come from the germline V gene (reference sequence). The CDR3 nucleotides read TGTGCCAGTAGTAAGGGGGTCGAGTCACCCCTCCACTTT. Residues: CASSKGVESPLHF.

The rearrangement links TRBV9 to TRBJ2-5, with D perhaps matching TRBD2 (5 bases). Germline CDR1 SGDLS, CDR2 YYNGEE. Trimming took off 6 bases at V and 1 base at J, with 13 bases between the two ends. The CDR3 runs to 14 residues. Written as DNA, the CDR3 is TGTGCCAGCAACCTCGGGAACTCCCAAGAGACCCAGTACTTC. This encodes CASNLGNSQETQYF.